This T cell receptor beta chain was sequenced during a study of CD8+ T cells in alopecia areata. Study-wide context: Tofacitinib dosing lasted 6 to 18 months, which was then followed by 6 months off drug. Overall study results and limits: Lesional scalp displayed greater clonality than normal scalp, most notably in alopecia totalis/universalis. While patients received tofacitinib, many expanded lesional clones remained present in scalp and blood.

Comments on this clone: What it binds is not known.

Sequencing templates came from extracted RNA that was reverse transcribed into cDNA. Sequencing used immunoSEQ multiplex PCR; TCRdb keeps in-frame clones, though not all of them. The data hold 200,000 to 250,000 clones, with over 60% observed a single time. Regarding treatment: oral pan-JAK inhibitor, 5-10 mg twice daily. Samples from alopecia areata patients were lesional scalp punch biopsies and peripheral blood. This receptor was taken from a human donor with alopecia areata. The sample consisted of CD4+ T cells sorted from blood, taken at week 4, from a patient treated with tofacitinib.

CDR3: CASSSNRGTYEQYF. CDR3 in DNA: TGTGCCAGCAGCTCAAACAGGGGCACCTACGAGCAGTACTTC. The chain employs TRBV7-2 and TRBJ2-7, with TRBD1 matching 7 bases. J gave up 2 bases and V 4 bases, and 5 bases lay outside the gene matches. Germline V lookup: CDR1 SGHTA, CDR2 FQGNSA. The length of the CDR3 is 14 residues.